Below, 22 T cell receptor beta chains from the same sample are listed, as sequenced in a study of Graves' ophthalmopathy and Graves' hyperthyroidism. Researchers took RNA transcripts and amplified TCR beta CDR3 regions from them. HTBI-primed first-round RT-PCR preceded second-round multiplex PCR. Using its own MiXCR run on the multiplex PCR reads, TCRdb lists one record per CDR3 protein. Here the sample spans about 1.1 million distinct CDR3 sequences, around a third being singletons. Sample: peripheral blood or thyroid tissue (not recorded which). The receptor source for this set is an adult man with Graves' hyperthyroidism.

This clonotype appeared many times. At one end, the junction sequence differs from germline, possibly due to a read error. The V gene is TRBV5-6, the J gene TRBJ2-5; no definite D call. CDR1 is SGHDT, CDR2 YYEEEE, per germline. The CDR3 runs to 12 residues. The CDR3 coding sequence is TGTGCCAGCAGATTGGTTGGAGAGACCCAGTACTTC. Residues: CASRLVGETQYF.

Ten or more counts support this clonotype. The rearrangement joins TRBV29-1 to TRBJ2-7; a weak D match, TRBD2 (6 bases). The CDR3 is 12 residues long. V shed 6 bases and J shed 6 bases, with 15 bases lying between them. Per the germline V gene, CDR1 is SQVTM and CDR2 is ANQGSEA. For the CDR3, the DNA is TGCAGCGTCGGTAGGGACTTCGGCGAGCAGTACTTC. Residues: CSVGRDFGEQYF.

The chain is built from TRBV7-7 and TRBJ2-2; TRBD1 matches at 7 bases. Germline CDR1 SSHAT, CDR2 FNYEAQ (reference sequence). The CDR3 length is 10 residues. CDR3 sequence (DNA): TGTGCGAGGACAGGCGGGGAGCTGTTTTTT. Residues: CARTGGELFF.

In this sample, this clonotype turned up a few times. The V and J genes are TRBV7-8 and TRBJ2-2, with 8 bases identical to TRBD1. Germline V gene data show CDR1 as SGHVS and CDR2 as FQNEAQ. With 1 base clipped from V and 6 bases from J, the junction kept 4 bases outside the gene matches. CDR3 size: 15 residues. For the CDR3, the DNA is TGTGCCAGCAGCTTAGGCAGGGGGCTTGCCGGGGAGCTGTTTTTT. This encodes CASSLGRGLAGELFF.

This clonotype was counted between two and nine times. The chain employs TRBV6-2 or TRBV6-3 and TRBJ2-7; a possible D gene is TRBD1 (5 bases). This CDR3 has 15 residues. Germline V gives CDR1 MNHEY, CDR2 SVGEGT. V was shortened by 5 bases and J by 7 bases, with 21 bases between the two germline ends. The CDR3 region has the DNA TGTGCCAGCAGTGAACTCGGGCAGGGAACGTTTGAGCAGTACTTC. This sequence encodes CASSELGQGTFEQYF.

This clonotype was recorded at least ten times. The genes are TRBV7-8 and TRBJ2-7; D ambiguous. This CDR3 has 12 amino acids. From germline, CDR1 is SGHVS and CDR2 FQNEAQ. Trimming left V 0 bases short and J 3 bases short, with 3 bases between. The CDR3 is CASSLANYEQYF. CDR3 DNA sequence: TGTGCCAGCAGCTTAGCCAACTACGAGCAGTACTTC.

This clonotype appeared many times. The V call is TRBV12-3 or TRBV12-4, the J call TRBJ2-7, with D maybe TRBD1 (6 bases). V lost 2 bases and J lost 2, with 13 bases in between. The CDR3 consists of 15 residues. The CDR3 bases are TGTGCCAGCAGTTTACGGCCAGGGGACACCTACGAGCAGTACTTC. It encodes CASSLRPGDTYEQYF.

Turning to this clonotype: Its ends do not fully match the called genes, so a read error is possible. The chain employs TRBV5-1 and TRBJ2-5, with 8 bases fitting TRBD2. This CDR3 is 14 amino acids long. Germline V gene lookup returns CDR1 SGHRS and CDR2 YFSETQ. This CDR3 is CASSLRGGRETRYF. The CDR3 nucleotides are TGCGCCAGCAGCTTGCGGGGGGGGCGAGAGACCCGGTACTTC.

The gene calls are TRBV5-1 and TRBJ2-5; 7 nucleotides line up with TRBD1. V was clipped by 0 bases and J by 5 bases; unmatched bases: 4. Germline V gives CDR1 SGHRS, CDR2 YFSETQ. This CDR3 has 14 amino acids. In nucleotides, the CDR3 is TGCGCCAGCAGCTTGGATGGGACAGTGGAGACCCAGTACTTC. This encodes CASSLDGTVETQYF.

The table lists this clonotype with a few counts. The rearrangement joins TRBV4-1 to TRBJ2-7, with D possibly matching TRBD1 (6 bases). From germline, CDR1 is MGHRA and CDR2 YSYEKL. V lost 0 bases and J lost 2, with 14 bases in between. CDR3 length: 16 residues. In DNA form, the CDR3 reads TGCGCCAGCAGCCAAGATCAAGGGGGAGTAGCCTACGAGCAGTACTTC. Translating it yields CASSQDQGGVAYEQYF.

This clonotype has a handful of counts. In DNA form, the CDR3 reads TGTGCCAGCAGCCAACGCGGGGCGCTACGCTACGAGCAGTACTTC. Translation: CASSQRGALRYEQYF. The rearrangement links TRBV5-6 to TRBJ2-7, with a weak D call TRBD2 (6 bases). Germline values: CDR1 SGHDT, CDR2 YYEEEE. The CDR3 contains 15 residues. Trimming stripped 4 bases from V and 3 bases from J, with 17 bases between.

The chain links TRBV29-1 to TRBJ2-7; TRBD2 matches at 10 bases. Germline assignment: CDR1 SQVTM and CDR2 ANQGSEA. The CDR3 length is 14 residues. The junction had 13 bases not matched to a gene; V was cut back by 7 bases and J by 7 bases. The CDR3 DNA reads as TGCAGCGCAGTAAGCGGGAGGGGGATCTATGAGCAGTACTTC. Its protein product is CSAVSGRGIYEQYF.

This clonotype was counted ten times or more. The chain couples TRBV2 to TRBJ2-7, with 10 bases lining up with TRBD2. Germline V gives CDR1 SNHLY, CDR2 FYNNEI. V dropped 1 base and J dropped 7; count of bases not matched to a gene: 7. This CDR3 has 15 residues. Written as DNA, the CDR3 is TGTGCCAGCAGTGAAGGGCTAGCGGGAGCGGGTGAGCAGTACTTC. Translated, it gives CASSEGLAGAGEQYF.

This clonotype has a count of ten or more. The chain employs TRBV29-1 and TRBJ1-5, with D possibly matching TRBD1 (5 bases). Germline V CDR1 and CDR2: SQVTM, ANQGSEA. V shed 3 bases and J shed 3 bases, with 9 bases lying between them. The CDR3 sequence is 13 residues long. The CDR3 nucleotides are TGCAGCGTTGAGCAGGGCTCCAATCAGCCCCAGCATTTT. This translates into CSVEQGSNQPQHF.

The CDR3 sequence: CASSPTGTSGMTQYF. CDR3 sequence (DNA): TGTGCCAGCAGCCCAACCGGGACTAGCGGGATGACCCAGTACTTC. The chain employs TRBV25-1 and TRBJ2-5; the match to TRBD2 covers 13 bases. Unmatched junction bases numbered 8, after V lost 6 bases and J lost 7 bases. CDR1 is MGHDK and CDR2 is SYGVNS in the germline V gene. This CDR3 has 15 residues.

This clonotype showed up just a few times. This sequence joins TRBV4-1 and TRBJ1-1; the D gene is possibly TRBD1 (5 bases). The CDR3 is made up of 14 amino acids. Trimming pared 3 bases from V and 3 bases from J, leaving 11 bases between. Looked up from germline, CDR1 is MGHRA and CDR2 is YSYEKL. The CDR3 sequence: CASSQYSGDTEAFF. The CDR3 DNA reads TGCGCCAGCAGCCAGTACTCGGGGGACACTGAAGCTTTCTTT.

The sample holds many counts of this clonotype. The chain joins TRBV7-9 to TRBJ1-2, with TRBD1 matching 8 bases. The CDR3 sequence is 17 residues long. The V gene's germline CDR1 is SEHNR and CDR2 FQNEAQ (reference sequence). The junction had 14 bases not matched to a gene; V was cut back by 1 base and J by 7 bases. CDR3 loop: CASSLVAGTGFGGGYTF. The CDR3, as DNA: TGTGCCAGCAGCTTAGTCGCCGGGACAGGATTTGGTGGTGGCTACACCTTC.

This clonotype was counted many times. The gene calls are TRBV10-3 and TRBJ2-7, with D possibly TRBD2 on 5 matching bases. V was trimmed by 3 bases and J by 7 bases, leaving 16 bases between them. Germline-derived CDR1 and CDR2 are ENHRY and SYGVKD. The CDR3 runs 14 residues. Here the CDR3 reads CAISDLGDSGEQYF. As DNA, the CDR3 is TGTGCCATCAGTGATCTGGGAGATTCGGGGGAGCAGTACTTC.

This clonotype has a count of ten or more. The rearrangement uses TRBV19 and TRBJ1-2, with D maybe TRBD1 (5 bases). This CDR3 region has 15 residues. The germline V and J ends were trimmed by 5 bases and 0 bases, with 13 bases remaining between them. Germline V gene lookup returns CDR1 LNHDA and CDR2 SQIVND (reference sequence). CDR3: CASSPPGTTNYGYTF. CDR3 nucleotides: TGTGCCAGTAGTCCCCCGGGGACGACTAACTATGGCTACACCTTC.

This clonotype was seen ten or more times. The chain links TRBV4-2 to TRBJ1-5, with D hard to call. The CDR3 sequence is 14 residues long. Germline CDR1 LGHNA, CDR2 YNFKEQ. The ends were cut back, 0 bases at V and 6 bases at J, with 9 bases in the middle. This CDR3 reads CASSQEVMVQPQHF. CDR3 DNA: TGTGCCAGCAGCCAAGAAGTTATGGTTCAGCCCCAGCATTTT.

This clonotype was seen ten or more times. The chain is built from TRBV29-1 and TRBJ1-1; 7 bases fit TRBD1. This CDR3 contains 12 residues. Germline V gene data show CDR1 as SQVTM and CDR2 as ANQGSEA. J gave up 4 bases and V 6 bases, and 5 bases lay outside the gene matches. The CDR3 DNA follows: TGCAGCGTCAAGACAGGGATCACTGAAGCTTTCTTT. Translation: CSVKTGITEAFF.

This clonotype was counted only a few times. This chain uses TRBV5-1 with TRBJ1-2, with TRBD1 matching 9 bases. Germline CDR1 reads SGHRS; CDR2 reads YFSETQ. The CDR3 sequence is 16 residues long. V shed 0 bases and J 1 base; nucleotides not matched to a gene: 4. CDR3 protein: CASSLAGTGNNYGYTF. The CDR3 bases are TGCGCCAGCAGCTTGGCCGGGACAGGGAATAACTATGGCTACACCTTC.